These T cell receptor beta chains were read from a single sample in a study of cytomegalovirus exposure and HLA in healthy donors. The method was immunoSEQ multiplex PCR; TCRdb's version includes in-frame clones alone and lacks a portion of them. This sample carries about 250,000 clones, about 90% of them seen once, and the ten largest clones take 12%. The sample consisted of PBMCs. Receptors were obtained from a man aged 18 to 35 in good health and CMV-seropositive. Both conserved end residues are part of each CDR3. Fields, in order: J gene, clone size, D gene, V gene, CDR3 DNA, CDR3 protein. The D gene is left open where the match is weak. Expanded clones get a size class; other rows say once, few or many, or leave the size out.

>TRBJ2-7|-|-|TRBV7-2
TGTGCCAGCAGCTCCGTTGGGCCGGCGGTCTACGAGCAGTACTTC
CASSSVGPAVYEQYF
>TRBJ2-7|once|TRBD1|TRBV7-2
TGTGCCAGCAGCTTACGAGCCCGGGACAGGACATACGAGCAGTACTTC
CASSLRARDRTYEQYF
>TRBJ2-7|-|-|TRBV7-9
TGTGCCAGCAGCTTAGCCGCGACAGGCAACGAGCAGTACTTC
CASSLAATGNEQYF
>TRBJ2-5|-|-|TRBV5-4
TGTGCCAGCAGCCAGGAACCCACGGGGACAGAGACCCAGTACTTC
CASSQEPTGTETQYF
>TRBJ2-5|once|TRBD2|TRBV6-1
TGTGCCAGCAGGGGACTAGCAATAGAGACCCAGTACTTC
CASRGLAIETQYF
>TRBJ1-2|-|-|TRBV6-5
TGTGCCAGCCGCGGGGGAGGGGGCTATGGCTACACCTTC
CASRGGGGYGYTF
>TRBJ1-1|-|-|TRBV7-9
TGTGCCAGCAGCAATACAGGATGGGCTGAAGCTTTCTTT
CASSNTGWAEAFF
>TRBJ2-1|-|-|TRBV5-1
TGCGCCAGCAGCTTGGAGGCTTTCTCAAACAATGAGCAGTTCTTC
CASSLEAFSNNEQFF
>TRBJ2-2|-|TRBD2|TRBV5-1
TGCGCCAGCAACCTCGGACTAGCGGGAGTAGGGGTTGTCCCCGGGGAGCTGTTTTTT
CASNLGLAGVGVVPGELFF
>TRBJ1-5|few|-|TRBV7-2
TGTGCCAGCAGCTTAGTACCCAGGCAGGGCAATCAGCCCCAGCATTTT
CASSLVPRQGNQPQHF
>TRBJ2-7|-|-|TRBV4-2
TGTGCCAGCAGCCGCGTCGCTGCGGTCCACGAGCAGTACTTC
CASSRVAAVHEQYF
>TRBJ1-2|few|TRBD1|TRBV14
TGTGCCAGCAGCCAAGGATCATGGACAGGGGATTATGACTATGGCTACACCTTC
CASSQGSWTGDYDYGYTF
>TRBJ2-3|once|-|TRBV18
TGTGCCAGCAGGGACTTTTCGGGAGATACGCAGTATTTT
CASRDFSGDTQYF
>TRBJ1-4|-|-|TRBV30
TGTGCCTGGAACCCGGACAGAAGGAATGAAAAACTGTTTTTT
CAWNPDRRNEKLFF
>TRBJ2-1|-|TRBD2|TRBV30
TGTGCCTGGAAACAAGCGGGGTTTTACAATGAGCAGTTCTTC
CAWKQAGFYNEQFF
>TRBJ1-2|-|-|TRBV30
TGTGCCTGGAGTATGAGGAGCGACTATGGCTACACCTTC
CAWSMRSDYGYTF
>TRBJ2-5|-|-|TRBV15
TGTGCCACCAGCAAGGGGGGGCAAGAGACCCAGTACTTC
CATSKGGQETQYF
>TRBJ1-1|-|-|TRBV19
TGTGCCAGTAGTTCCCCTGGGGGGGCGCGTACTGAAGCTTTCTTT
CASSSPGGARTEAFF
>TRBJ1-1|few|TRBD1|TRBV7-8
TGTGCCAGCAGCTCCAGGGGACAGGGGGCTAACACTGAAGCTTTCTTT
CASSSRGQGANTEAFF
>TRBJ2-3|-|TRBD2|TRBV28
TGTGCCAGCAGCCGGGTTCTAGCGGGGGGCACAGATACGCAGTATTTT
CASSRVLAGGTDTQYF
>TRBJ2-5|-|-|TRBV5-4
TGTGCCAGCAGCTTGGCCTCCTATGAGACCCAGTACTTC
CASSLASYETQYF
>TRBJ2-5|-|-|TRBV10-3
TGTGCCATCAGCTCAGGGGAGGGAGAGACCCAGTACTTC
CAISSGEGETQYF
>TRBJ2-7|-|TRBD1|TRBV18
TGTGCCAGCTCACTCGGTGAGGGGGCGTACGAGCAGTACTTC
CASSLGEGAYEQYF
>TRBJ2-3|-|TRBD1|TRBV4-1
TGCGCCAGCAGCCGGGACAGTTACACAGATACGCAGTATTTT
CASSRDSYTDTQYF